These 29 T cell receptor beta chains were all obtained from the same sample, sequenced in a study of a mutant IDH1 vaccine in newly diagnosed glioma. Their recognized antigens are unknown. The assay was immunoSEQ multiplex PCR, and TCRdb's table has in-frame clones only and misses some. Among around 65,000 clones listed, about 80% were seen once. The time point: week 11, during vaccination. Vaccine doses each comprised 300 ug of mutant IDH1 20-mer peptide, with topical imiquimod. Sequencing used PBMCs, obtained from a glioma patient whose treatment included an IDH1 peptide vaccine. The source of these receptors is a man aged 45-65 years with glioma.

The genes are TRBV27 and TRBJ2-5; 8 bases are a match to TRBD1. Germline V gene sequence: CDR1 MNHEY, CDR2 SMNVEV (reference sequence). The V and J ends lost 5 bases and 3 bases, in that order; junction bases with no gene match: 8. CDR3 length: 15 residues. CDR3 loop: CASSLGQGLKETQYF. The CDR3 coding sequence is TGTGCCAGCAGTCTTGGACAGGGACTGAAAGAGACCCAGTACTTC.

V usage is TRBV19 and J usage is TRBJ2-7; 13 bases match TRBD2. This CDR3 has 15 amino acids. Germline V gene sequence: CDR1 LNHDA, CDR2 SQIVND (reference sequence). The trim removed 6 bases at V and 3 bases at J, leaving 5 bases unmatched. The CDR3 is CASSKRTSGSYEQYF. CDR3 coding DNA: TGTGCCAGTAGCAAGAGGACTAGCGGGAGCTACGAGCAGTACTTC. Full variable domain (outside the CDR3, taken from reference TRBV19 and TRBJ2-7): DGGITQSPKYLFRKEGQNVTLSCEQNLNHDAMYWYRQDPGQGLRLIYYSQIVNDFQKGDIAEGYSVSREKKESFPLTVTSAQKNPTAFYLCASSKRTSGSYEQYFGPGTRLTVT.

This chain links TRBV9 with TRBJ2-3, with 11 bases identical to TRBD1. CDR1 is SGDLS, CDR2 YYNGEE, per germline. Trimming at V came to 3 bases and at J to 4 bases, leaving 4 bases not matched to a gene. This CDR3 has 15 residues. CDR3 amino acids: CASSAGQGAADTQYF. The DNA of the CDR3 is TGTGCCAGCAGCGCCGGACAGGGGGCGGCAGATACGCAGTATTTT.

This clone has just a few counts. This sequence joins TRBV7-2 and TRBJ1-5; D not resolved. CDR3 length equals 13 residues. Germline V lookup: CDR1 SGHTA, CDR2 FQGNSA. Trimming stripped 4 bases from V and 7 bases from J, with 11 bases between. CDR3 in DNA: TGTGCCAGCAGCTCTGGGATTTTCCAGCCCCAGCATTTT. It translates to CASSSGIFQPQHF.

The chain is built from TRBV6-4 and TRBJ1-6, with 9 bases aligning to TRBD1. Per germline, CDR1 MRHNA and CDR2 SNTAGT. The CDR3 has 18 residues. Trimming took 9 bases from V and 0 from J; bases not matched to a gene: 12. The CDR3 sequence is CASPGTGKPSSYNSPLHF. The CDR3 DNA reads as TGTGCCAGTCCAGGGACAGGGAAGCCAAGCTCCTATAATTCACCCCTCCACTTT.

The chain uses TRBV5-3 and TRBJ1-2, with D tentatively TRBD1 (6 bases). TRBV5-3 is an ORF; its function is uncertain. The CDR3 has 12 residues. The CDR3 DNA follows: TGTGAGCATTCGGAGGGGGGCTATGGCTACACCTTC. Translating it yields CEHSEGGYGYTF.

This chain links TRBV5-6 with TRBJ2-7; 7 positions match TRBD2. The J segment lost 4 bases and the V segment lost 4 bases, leaving 11 bases of the junction unmatched. Germline V lookup: CDR1 SGHDT, CDR2 YYEEEE. This CDR3 contains 15 residues. For the CDR3, the DNA is TGTGCCAGCAGCCAGGGCCCCCTGGGAGGGTACGAGCAGTACTTC. Translated: CASSQGPLGGYEQYF.

A few counts support this clone. The rearrangement links TRBV15 to TRBJ1-1, with 8 bases lining up with TRBD1. V gave up 6 bases and J gave up 7 bases; unmatched junction bases: 7. CDR3 length: 13 amino acids. The germline V gene encodes CDR1 LNHNV and CDR2 YYDKDF (reference sequence). The CDR3 DNA sequence: TGTGCCACCAGACAGGGGGGATATGATGAAGCTTTCTTT. Residues: CATRQGGYDEAFF.

The gene calls are TRBV19 and TRBJ2-1, with D tentatively TRBD2 (6 bases). V was clipped by 9 bases and J by 8 bases, with 17 bases between them. The CDR3 spans 13 residues. CDR1 LNHDA and CDR2 SQIVND come from the germline V gene (reference sequence). The CDR3 bases are TGTGCCAGCCGGGCTAGCGTGGGGGATGAGCAGTTCTTC. Protein: CASRASVGDEQFF.

The V gene is TRBV5-1, the J gene TRBJ2-1; D remains unclear. The V end was cut by 0 bases, the J end by 8 bases, with 3 bases between. Germline V gene lookup returns CDR1 SGHRS and CDR2 YFSETQ. This CDR3 contains 11 residues. The CDR3 nucleotides are TGCGCCAGCAGCTTGGATCATGAGCAGTTCTTC. Translation: CASSLDHEQFF.

This clone has more than one count but fewer than ten. The rearrangement links TRBV10-3 to TRBJ1-2; TRBD1 aligns across 7 bases. Looked up from germline, CDR1 is ENHRY and CDR2 is SYGVKD. CDR3 length: 13 amino acids. V lost 5 bases and J lost 4; bases outside the gene matches: 4. The CDR3 region has the DNA TGTGCCATCAGTCTAAGACAGGGCTATGGCTACACCTTC. Translation: CAISLRQGYGYTF.

This chain connects TRBV6-5 to TRBJ1-1; 8 nucleotides align to TRBD1. Germline CDR1 is MNHEY and CDR2 is SVGAGI. The trim removed 6 bases at V and 1 base at J, leaving 4 bases unmatched. This CDR3 has 14 residues. The CDR3 DNA reads as TGTGCCAGCAGCAGGGGACAGGAGAACACTGAAGCTTTCTTT. Amino acids: CASSRGQENTEAFF.

The rearrangement uses TRBV27 and TRBJ2-5; D may correspond to TRBD1 or TRBD2 (7 bases each). The CDR3 extends over 12 amino acids. Trimming left V 5 bases short and J 7 bases short, with 11 bases between. Germline CDR1 and CDR2: MNHEY and SMNVEV (reference sequence). Here the CDR3 reads CASSQGEGTQYF. The CDR3 coding sequence is TGTGCCAGCAGTCAGGGGGAGGGGACCCAGTACTTC.

The genes are TRBV4-1 and TRBJ1-2; TRBD1 is a possible D gene (6 bases). CDR3 size: 16 residues. Trimming took 1 base from V and 4 from J, leaving 16 bases between them. Germline lookup yields CDR1 MGHRA and CDR2 YSYEKL. CDR3 amino acids: CASSQAGQKDSYGYTF. Here the CDR3 DNA reads TGCGCCAGCAGCCAAGCGGGACAAAAAGACTCCTATGGCTACACCTTC.

The chain joins TRBV6-6 to TRBJ2-3; D not certain. This CDR3 region has 12 residues. Germline CDR1 is MNHNY and CDR2 is SVGAGI (reference sequence). Trimming took off 8 bases at V and 4 bases at J, with 10 bases between the two ends. The CDR3 DNA follows: TGTGCCAGCCTCCTGACTCCAGATACGCAGTATTTT. Protein product: CASLLTPDTQYF.

The genes are TRBV4-3 and TRBJ2-7; no definite D call. Deletions cut 3 bases from V and 4 bases from J, with 10 bases between. The CDR3 has 13 residues. Germline-derived CDR1 and CDR2 are LGHNA and YSLEER. The CDR3 is CASSHNRAYEQYF. The CDR3 nucleotides read TGCGCCAGCAGCCACAACAGAGCATACGAGCAGTACTTC.

The chain uses TRBV11-2 and TRBJ2-7; no clear D gene. Germline loops: CDR1 SGHAT, CDR2 FQNNGV. There are 17 residues in the CDR3. V was trimmed by 5 bases and J by 2 bases, leaving 22 bases between them. The CDR3 is CASSLSSSETLAYEQYF. CDR3 in DNA: TGTGCCAGCAGCCTGAGTTCGTCGGAGACCTTGGCCTACGAGCAGTACTTC.

The chain uses TRBV2 and TRBJ2-3; D is uncertain. The V gene's germline CDR1 is SNHLY and CDR2 FYNNEI. Trimming pared 3 bases from V and 2 bases from J, leaving 9 bases between. The CDR3 is 14 amino acids. As DNA, the CDR3 is TGTGCCAGCAGTGATGTTTCCTTCACAGATACGCAGTATTTT. Its translation is CASSDVSFTDTQYF.

This chain connects TRBV11-2 to TRBJ2-5, with 11 bases identical to TRBD1. The J segment lost 4 bases and the V segment lost 6 bases, leaving 4 bases of the junction unmatched. Germline CDR1 SGHAT, CDR2 FQNNGV. The length of the CDR3 is 14 residues. CDR3 region: CASSRTGGLETQYF. Written as DNA, the CDR3 is TGTGCCAGCAGTCGGACAGGGGGCCTAGAGACCCAGTACTTC.

Remarks on this clone: Other DNA sequences in the sample encode the same CDR3. The chain couples TRBV6-5 to TRBJ2-7; maybe TRBD2 (7 bases). This CDR3 has 11 residues. Trimming stripped 7 bases from V and 6 bases from J, with 10 bases between. In germline, CDR1 is MNHEY, CDR2 SVGAGI. The CDR3 sequence: CASTRGGEQYF. In nucleotides, the CDR3 is TGTGCCAGCACGAGGGGGGGCGAGCAGTACTTC.

The rearrangement joins TRBV5-5 to TRBJ1-2; the match to TRBD1 covers 8 bases. The germline CDR1 and CDR2 sequences are SGHKS and YYEKEE (reference sequence). This CDR3 contains 14 residues. J was trimmed by 4 bases and V by 0 bases; bases with no gene match: 2. The CDR3 DNA sequence: TGTGCCAGCAGCTTGGCCAGGGGGCCCTATGGCTACACCTTC. Residues: CASSLARGPYGYTF.

V and J are TRBV5-5 and TRBJ1-1, with D tentatively TRBD1 (6 bases). Per germline, CDR1 SGHKS and CDR2 YYEKEE (reference sequence). Trimming removed 0 bases from V and 0 bases from J, with 9 bases in between. CDR3 size: 15 residues. This CDR3 is CASSLATGLNTEAFF. As DNA, the CDR3 is TGTGCCAGCAGCTTGGCTACAGGGCTGAACACTGAAGCTTTCTTT.

J is TRBJ2-7 and V is TRBV6-1, with TRBD2 as a possible D gene (6 bases). Germline V gene sequence: CDR1 MNHNS, CDR2 SASEGT. V shed 6 bases and J shed 3 bases, with 15 bases lying between them. This CDR3 is 14 amino acids long. CDR3 sequence: CASSPSDSGYEQYF. The CDR3 nucleotides read TGTGCCAGCAGCCCTAGCGACAGTGGCTACGAGCAGTACTTC.

The rearrangement joins TRBV7-9 to TRBJ1-4; D possibly corresponds to TRBD1 (5 bases). The CDR3 runs to 15 residues. V was shortened by 4 bases and J by 0 bases, with 9 bases between the two germline ends. The germline V gene has CDR1 SEHNR and CDR2 FQNEAQ (reference sequence). CDR3 sequence reads: CASSWGGATNEKLFF. Written as DNA, the CDR3 is TGTGCCAGCAGCTGGGGGGGAGCAACTAATGAAAAACTGTTTTTT.

The chain employs TRBV7-6 and TRBJ1-1, with D possibly matching TRBD1 (5 bases). This CDR3 has 14 residues. Germline lookup yields CDR1 SGHVS and CDR2 FNYEAQ. Deletions cut 1 base from V and 5 bases from J, with 11 bases between. The CDR3 DNA reads as TGTGCCAGCAGCTTAGGGGGTTGGGGGACTGAAGCTTTCTTT. It codes for CASSLGGWGTEAFF. Looking up the rest from reference TRBV7-6 and TRBJ1-1 gives the full variable domain: GAGVSQSPRYKVTKRGQDVALRCDPISGHVSLYWYRQALGQGPEFLTYFNYEAQQDKSGLPNDRFSAERPEGSISTLTIQRTEQRDSAMYRCASSLGGWGTEAFFGQGTRLTVV.

This rearrangement joins TRBV6-5 to TRBJ2-1; 7 bases match TRBD2. Germline V gene sequence: CDR1 MNHEY, CDR2 SVGAGI. The ends lost 1 base at V and 0 bases at J; junction bases unmatched: 3. The CDR3 consists of 16 residues. CDR3 in DNA: TGTGCCAGCAGTTACTTGGCGGGGGACTCCTACAATGAGCAGTTCTTC. This sequence encodes CASSYLAGDSYNEQFF.

The gene calls are TRBV6-1 and TRBJ2-2; D not resolved. The CDR3 has 13 residues. CDR1 is MNHNS, CDR2 SASEGT, per germline. Deletions cut 6 bases from V and 5 bases from J, with 10 bases between. The CDR3 is CASRPVGTGELFF. DNA of the CDR3: TGTGCCAGCAGACCAGTAGGGACCGGGGAGCTGTTTTTT.

The table lists this clone with a count of one. The gene calls are TRBV7-2 and TRBJ1-3, with D unresolved. This CDR3 is built from 15 residues. Germline assignment: CDR1 SGHTA and CDR2 FQGNSA. The ends were cut back, 1 base at V and 1 base at J, with 8 bases in the middle. In DNA form, the CDR3 reads TGTGCCAGCAGCTTAGTCGTCCAGTCTGGAAACACCATATATTTT. Translated, it gives CASSLVVQSGNTIYF.

This chain connects TRBV6-1 to TRBJ2-1, with 8 nucleotides matching TRBD2. Losses at the gene ends were 11 bases for V and 4 bases for J; bases not matched to a gene: 13. The V gene's germline CDR1 is MNHNS and CDR2 SASEGT. The CDR3 consists of 15 residues. The CDR3 DNA sequence: TGTGCCGCAAGAGGAGCGGGAGATTGGTACAATGAGCAGTTCTTC. As protein: CAARGAGDWYNEQFF.